Shown below are 26 T cell receptor beta chains from a single sample sequenced in a study of blood T cell repertoires in COVID-19 (TCRdb year 2020). Libraries were prepared through the immunoSEQ multiplex PCR assay. The immuneACCESS repertoire file appears here via TCRdb, limited to in-frame rearrangements. These files lack a portion of the clones; in checked studies, under half of the deficit traces to unresolved V genes, and the cause of the others is not known. The sample yields over 130,000 clones; 84% were counted once. About 8.9% of the sample is held by the ten biggest clonotypes. Material: peripheral blood. These receptors all come from a man in his thirties or forties with COVID-19, enrolled during active disease.

The chain combines TRBV3-1 (or the pseudogene TRBV3-2) with TRBJ2-7, with 11 bases matching TRBD2. Losses at the gene ends were 0 bases for V and 1 base for J; bases not matched to a gene: 8. Per germline, CDR1 LGHDT and CDR2 YNNKEL (reference sequence). The CDR3 is 18 residues long. This CDR3 reads CASSQDGASGRRSYEQYF. CDR3 sequence (DNA): TGTGCCAGCAGCCAAGACGGAGCTAGCGGGAGGCGGTCCTACGAGCAGTACTTC.

There are many counts of this clone. The chain combines TRBV6-5 with TRBJ1-5, with D unresolved. The germline CDR1 and CDR2 sequences are MNHEY and SVGAGI. There are 15 residues in the CDR3. V lost 6 bases to trimming and J lost 0 bases, with 12 bases between them. The CDR3 region has the DNA TGTGCCAGCAGGGGAGACCCTTTTAGCAATCAGCCCCAGCATTTT. This gives the protein CASRGDPFSNQPQHF.

There are many counts of this clone. The chain recombines TRBV19 with TRBJ1-1; D not resolved. Per the germline V gene, CDR1 is LNHDA and CDR2 is SQIVND (reference sequence). Trimming cost V 7 bases and J 7 bases, with 16 bases left between them. The CDR3 contains 13 residues. The CDR3 coding sequence is TGTGCCAGTACCCCTACGGGGTACGGTGAAGCTTTCTTT. Residues: CASTPTGYGEAFF.

The rearrangement links TRBV28 to TRBJ1-3; weak D call: TRBD1 (6 bases). This CDR3 contains 15 residues. V lost 2 bases to trimming and J lost 4 bases, with 12 bases between them. Germline lookup yields CDR1 MDHEN and CDR2 SYDVKM. CDR3 DNA sequence: TGTGCCAGCAGTTTAGCGGGGGCGAGAGGAAACACCATATATTTT. Amino acids: CASSLAGARGNTIYF.

The chain uses TRBV5-1 and TRBJ2-5; D possibly corresponds to TRBD2 (6 bases). Germline CDR1 SGHRS, CDR2 YFSETQ. The CDR3 runs 14 residues. V lost 3 bases and J lost 3, with 12 bases in between. The CDR3 is CASSSKTRKETQYF. DNA of the CDR3: TGCGCCAGCAGCTCTAAGACTAGAAAAGAGACCCAGTACTTC.

The chain links TRBV30 to TRBJ2-7; TRBD1 might be the D (5 bases). The V end was cut by 1 base, the J end by 3 bases, with 7 bases between. Germline CDR1 and CDR2: GTSNPN and SVGIG (reference sequence). CDR3 length equals 12 residues. The CDR3: CAWSGGLYEQYF. In DNA, the CDR3 is TGTGCCTGGAGTGGGGGCCTCTACGAGCAGTACTTC.

The CDR3 spells CASSVGPRTGSYEQYF. CDR3 DNA: TGTGCCAGCAGCGTAGGCCCTCGGACAGGATCCTACGAGCAGTACTTC. This chain links TRBV9 with TRBJ2-7; 7 bases agree with TRBD1. The trim removed 0 bases at V and 1 base at J, leaving 7 bases unmatched. This CDR3 region has 16 residues. The germline V gene has CDR1 SGDLS and CDR2 YYNGEE.

The chain couples TRBV9 to TRBJ1-5; the D is unclear. The V gene lost 2 bases and the J gene lost 4 bases, with 7 bases spanning the gap. The CDR3 extends over 13 amino acids. Germline loops: CDR1 SGDLS, CDR2 YYNGEE. The CDR3 sequence is CASSVTLNQPQHF. Here the CDR3 DNA reads TGTGCCAGCAGCGTCACATTGAATCAGCCCCAGCATTTT. The whole variable domain, remainder taken from reference TRBV9 and TRBJ1-5, is DSGVTQTPKHLITATGQRVTLRCSPRSGDLSVYWYQQSLDQGLQFLIQYYNGEERAKGNILERFSAQQFPDLHSELNLSSLELGDSALYFCASSVTLNQPQHFGDGTRLSIL.

The chain is built from TRBV11-2 and TRBJ1-1; a weak D match, TRBD1 (6 bases). The V gene lost 7 bases and the J gene lost 4 bases, with 19 bases spanning the gap. The V gene's germline CDR1 is SGHAT and CDR2 FQNNGV. The CDR3 has 15 residues. The CDR3, as DNA: TGTGCCAGCACCTTGAATGCGGGGGCAGTCACTGAAGCTTTCTTT. Amino acid sequence: CASTLNAGAVTEAFF.

The rearrangement joins TRBV21-1 to TRBJ2-7; the table names TRBD1, a call not compared with the DNA. TRBV21-1 is deemed a pseudogene. This CDR3 comprises 15 residues. The CDR3 loop reads CASSKVTGNYYEQYF. In nucleotides, the CDR3 is TGTGCCAGCAGCAAAGTTACAGGTAACTACTACGAGCAGTACTTC.

In DNA, the CDR3 is TGTGCCAGTAAACAACGGGACAGTTACGCCTACGAGCAGTACTTC. Translating gives CASKQRDSYAYEQYF. This chain links TRBV19 with TRBJ2-7, with TRBD1 matching over 7 bases. CDR3 length: 15 amino acids. J lost 2 bases, V lost 7 bases, and 11 bases had no gene match. Germline V gene sequence: CDR1 LNHDA, CDR2 SQIVND (reference sequence).

V gene TRBV6-5 combines with J gene TRBJ1-2; a possible D gene is TRBD1 (5 bases). Trimming removed 8 bases at V and 4 bases at J, with 8 bases between. Germline values: CDR1 MNHEY, CDR2 SVGAGI. The CDR3 totals 11 residues. This CDR3 is CASLGPYGYTF. As DNA, the CDR3 is TGTGCCAGCCTGGGGCCCTATGGCTACACCTTC.

This clone was detected once. This chain uses TRBV10-3 with TRBJ1-6; the D gene is possibly TRBD1 (6 bases). V lost 10 bases and J 11 bases, leaving 18 bases between the germline ends. This CDR3 has 13 amino acids. CDR1 and CDR2 (germline): ENHRY, SYGVKD. CDR3 DNA: TGTGCCAGTGGGTCGAGGACAGAAGCACCCCTCCACTTT. This codes for CASGSRTEAPLHF.

The gene calls are TRBV5-6 and TRBJ1-6, with no clear D. The CDR3 length is 11 residues. V lost 5 bases and J lost 10, with 7 bases in between. CDR1 SGHDT and CDR2 YYEEEE come from the germline V gene. The CDR3 loop is CASRRVSPLHF. The CDR3 DNA reads TGTGCCAGCAGGCGGGTCTCACCCCTCCACTTT.

The CDR3 loop is CASSQPGQGAYEQYF. The CDR3 nucleotides are TGTGCCAGCAGCCAACCGGGACAGGGGGCCTACGAGCAGTACTTC. This chain connects TRBV7-9 to TRBJ2-7; 11 positions agree with TRBD1. V shed 5 bases and J 2 bases; nucleotides not matched to a gene: 5. This CDR3 comprises 15 residues. CDR1 is SEHNR and CDR2 is FQNEAQ in the germline V gene (reference sequence).

The rearrangement uses TRBV5-1 and TRBJ2-1; D might be TRBD1 (5 bases). The CDR3 consists of 16 residues. Germline assignment: CDR1 SGHRS and CDR2 YFSETQ. Trimming removed 0 bases at V and 11 bases at J, with 21 bases between. The CDR3 is CASSLDAAYRRRKQFF. In DNA, the CDR3 is TGCGCCAGCAGCTTGGATGCTGCCTACAGGCGTCGAAAGCAGTTCTTC.

This chain's CDR3 is CASSTSGTPREEQFF. The DNA for the CDR3 is TGCGCCAGTTCAACTAGCGGTACCCCCCGAGAGGAGCAGTTCTTC. The chain joins TRBV10-1 to TRBJ2-1; the match to TRBD2 covers 8 bases. CDR1 is WNHNN and CDR2 is SYGVQD in the germline V gene (reference sequence). The CDR3 is made up of 15 amino acids. The junction had 17 bases not matched to a gene; V was cut back by 9 bases and J by 10 bases.

J is TRBJ2-6 and V is TRBV19, with D unclear. Trimming shortened V by 4 bases and J by 0 bases, and 13 bases separated the two germline ends. The length of the CDR3 is 17 residues. The germline V gene has CDR1 LNHDA and CDR2 SQIVND (reference sequence). This CDR3 reads CASSTAGGYSGANVLTF. In DNA, the CDR3 is TGTGCCAGTAGTACGGCAGGTGGATACTCTGGGGCCAACGTCCTGACTTTC.

The rearrangement links TRBV6-2 or TRBV6-3 to TRBJ2-2; 7 bases agree with TRBD1. The J segment lost 6 bases and the V segment lost 2 bases, leaving 9 bases of the junction unmatched. CDR3 length equals 16 residues. The germline V gene encodes CDR1 MNHEY and CDR2 SVGEGT. For the CDR3, the DNA is TGTGCCAGCAGTTACGGTTGGACAGGAAGGGCCGGGGAGCTGTTTTTT. Translating gives CASSYGWTGRAGELFF.

The V call is TRBV5-1, the J call TRBJ2-5; 9 bases are shared with TRBD1. The V and J ends lost 3 bases and 2 bases, in that order; junction bases with no gene match: 5. This CDR3 has 15 residues. Germline V CDR1 and CDR2: SGHRS, YFSETQ. CDR3 bases: TGCGCCAGCAGCTGGTCCGGGACAGGGCAAGAGACCCAGTACTTC. Its protein is CASSWSGTGQETQYF.

The chain joins TRBV6-6 to TRBJ1-1, with 9 bases identical to TRBD1. V trimming: 4 bases; J trimming: 5 bases; junction bases outside the gene matches: 8. The CDR3 extends over 15 amino acids. Germline V CDR1 and CDR2: MNHNY, SVGAGI (reference sequence). CDR3 DNA: TGTGCCAGCAGTTTCACCGGGACAGGGCTAACTGAAGCTTTCTTT. Its translation: CASSFTGTGLTEAFF.

The chain employs TRBV10-3 and TRBJ2-5; 10 positions agree with TRBD2. The germline gives CDR1 ENHRY, CDR2 SYGVKD. The CDR3 runs 15 residues. The junction had 11 bases not matched to a gene; V was cut back by 4 bases and J by 9 bases. Written as DNA, the CDR3 is TGTGCCATCAGTGCCGTCCAGCGGGAGGGCCCGTCCCAGTACTTC. This codes for CAISAVQREGPSQYF.

This chain links TRBV5-1 with TRBJ2-5; 9 positions agree with TRBD2. The germline gives CDR1 SGHRS, CDR2 YFSETQ. The CDR3 is 16 residues long. Losses at the gene ends were 4 bases for V and 0 bases for J; bases not matched to a gene: 7. CDR3 coding DNA: TGCGCCAGCAGCGTCGAGACTAGCGGAAACCAAGAGACCCAGTACTTC. Protein product: CASSVETSGNQETQYF.

The V call is TRBV5-4, the J call TRBJ1-2; a weak D match, TRBD1 (6 bases). The CDR3 consists of 15 residues. The V and J ends lost 2 bases and 3 bases respectively, with 14 bases between them. Germline V gene data show CDR1 as SGHNT and CDR2 as YYREEE (reference sequence). This CDR3 reads CASSFPFRGDYGYTF. As DNA, the CDR3 is TGTGCCAGCAGCTTTCCCTTCAGGGGAGACTATGGCTACACCTTC.

The chain links TRBV7-9 to TRBJ2-5; 7 nucleotides align to TRBD1. The CDR3 spans 15 residues. Germline loops: CDR1 SEHNR, CDR2 FQNEAQ (reference sequence). V was pared by 5 bases and J by 0 bases, with 6 bases of the junction left unmatched. The CDR3 is CASSRKTGHQETQYF. The CDR3 nucleotides are TGTGCCAGCAGCAGAAAGACAGGGCACCAAGAGACCCAGTACTTC.

The CDR3 coding sequence is TGTGCCAGCACTACGGGTAGCTATGGCTACACCTTC. Translation: CASTTGSYGYTF. The chain is built from TRBV9 and TRBJ1-2, with unresolved D. There are 12 residues in the CDR3. Trimming took off 6 bases at V and 4 bases at J, with 10 bases between the two ends. CDR1 and CDR2 (germline): SGDLS, YYNGEE.